The entry below describes one T cell receptor (beta chain). The target of this receptor is not known. One junction end does not reproduce the germline sequence, and a read error may be involved. This sample is part of a study of CD8+CD57+ T cells in acquired aplastic anemia (dated by TCRdb to the late 2010s). About the full investigation: On average, sorted CD4+ and CD8+ cells yielded 2.5 to 3.5 ug of extracted DNA, with a range of about 0.18 to 27.4 ug. CD8+CD57+ expansion was defined as a frequency above the mean frequency observed in healthy subjects.

Genomic DNA was used as template for profiling of TCR beta VDJ combinations and CDR3 sequences. An Illumina HiSeq 2000 was the platform used for TCR repertoire sequencing. Turning to the authors' computational methods: TRBV/TRBJ rearrangement plots, CDR3 size and DJ length profiles, and Simpson's diversity index were used to assess repertoires. The immunodominant clone was defined as the most abundant DNA sequence in deep sequencing data. CDR3 amino acid sequences were screened for sharing across subjects and were compared with published repertoires and the VDJdb database. The raw public reads went through TCRdb reprocessing: fastp at Q25, MiXCR clone calling, in-frame beta chains kept. Every entry covers one CDR3 protein and lists the most common genes and DNA from its rows. TCRdb assigned the V and J calls; the authors' analysis was not used. This sample lists approximately 220,000 distinct CDR3 sequences; around 45% were detected once. Over 7.5% of the sample comes from the top ten.

The patients picked for sequencing were ones in whom flow cytometry had shown an expansion of CD8+CD57+ cells. Every patient had severe acquired aplastic anemia, diagnosed using the International Study of Aplastic Anemia and Agranulocytosis and Camitta criteria. Patients had received no therapy at the time of blood sampling. TCR repertoires of sorted CD4+ and CD8+ blood T cells from severe aplastic anemia patients and healthy subjects were deep-sequenced in the study. Patients were enrolled under clinicaltrials.gov protocols 00001620, 01623167, 00001397, 00071045, 00081523 and 00961064 in the USA. Ficoll-Paque density gradient centrifugation was used to isolate peripheral blood mononuclear cells. Before DNA extraction, CD4+ and CD8+ T cells were sorted by FACS or by magnetic beads. Broader findings and caveats from the paper: Between patients and healthy controls, no significant difference in CD8+ Simpson's diversity was found (P=0.060). About 30 CD8+ CDR3 sequences were found to be shared between patients and controls, but these sequences appeared to be highly expressed in patients and within the immunodominant clones of the patients.

The specimen sequenced was sorted CD4+, CD8+, or CD8+CD57+ T cells (not recorded which) from PBMCs. The TCR originated in a human donor with aplastic anemia.

This receptor has the CDR3 CASSLGSYQQYF. The sequenced DNA: TGTGCCAGCAGCCTCGGAAGCTACCAGCAGTACTTC. The sequence links TRBV7-3 to TRBJ2-7; no D segment can be confidently identified. Its CDR3 holds 12 amino acids, cysteine through phenylalanine. The read is trimmed to its CDR3 DNA, 36 bases read in frame from base 1. Per the germline V gene, SGHTA is the CDR1 and FQGTGA is the CDR2. With the rest looked up from the reference TRBV7-3 and TRBJ2-7 genes rather than sequenced, the full variable domain is GAGVSQTPSNKVTEKGKYVELRCDPISGHTALYWYRQSLGQGPEFLIYFQGTGAADDSGLPNDRFFAVRPEGSVSTLKIQRTERGDSAVYLCASSLGSYQQYFGPGTRLTVT.